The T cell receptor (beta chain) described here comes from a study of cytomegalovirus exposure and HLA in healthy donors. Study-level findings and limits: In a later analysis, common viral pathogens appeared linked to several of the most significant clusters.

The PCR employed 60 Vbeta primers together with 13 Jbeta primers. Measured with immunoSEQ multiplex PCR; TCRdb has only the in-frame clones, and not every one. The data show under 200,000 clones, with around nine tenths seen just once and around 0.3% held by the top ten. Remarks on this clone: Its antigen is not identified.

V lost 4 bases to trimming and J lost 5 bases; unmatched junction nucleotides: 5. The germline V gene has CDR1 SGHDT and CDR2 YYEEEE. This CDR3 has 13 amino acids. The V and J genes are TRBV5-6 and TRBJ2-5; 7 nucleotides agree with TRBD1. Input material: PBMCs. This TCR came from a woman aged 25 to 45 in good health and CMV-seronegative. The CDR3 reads CASSPTGRETQYF. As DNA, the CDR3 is TGTGCCAGCAGCCCGACAGGGCGGGAGACCCAGTACTTC.